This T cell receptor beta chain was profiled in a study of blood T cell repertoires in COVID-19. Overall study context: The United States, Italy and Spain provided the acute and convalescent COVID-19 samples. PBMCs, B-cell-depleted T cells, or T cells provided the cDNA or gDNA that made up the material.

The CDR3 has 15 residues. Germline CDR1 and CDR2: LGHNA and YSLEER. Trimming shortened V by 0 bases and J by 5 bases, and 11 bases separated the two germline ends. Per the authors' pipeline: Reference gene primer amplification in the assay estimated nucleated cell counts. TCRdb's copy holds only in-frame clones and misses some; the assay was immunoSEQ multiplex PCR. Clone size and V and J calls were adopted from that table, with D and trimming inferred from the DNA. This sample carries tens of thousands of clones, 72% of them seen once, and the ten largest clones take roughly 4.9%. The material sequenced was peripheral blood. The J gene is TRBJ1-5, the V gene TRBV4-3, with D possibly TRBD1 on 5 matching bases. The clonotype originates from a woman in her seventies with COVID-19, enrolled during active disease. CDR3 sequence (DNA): TGCGCCAGCAGCCAAGAATACGGACACTATCAGCCCCAGCATTTT. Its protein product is CASSQEYGHYQPQHF.